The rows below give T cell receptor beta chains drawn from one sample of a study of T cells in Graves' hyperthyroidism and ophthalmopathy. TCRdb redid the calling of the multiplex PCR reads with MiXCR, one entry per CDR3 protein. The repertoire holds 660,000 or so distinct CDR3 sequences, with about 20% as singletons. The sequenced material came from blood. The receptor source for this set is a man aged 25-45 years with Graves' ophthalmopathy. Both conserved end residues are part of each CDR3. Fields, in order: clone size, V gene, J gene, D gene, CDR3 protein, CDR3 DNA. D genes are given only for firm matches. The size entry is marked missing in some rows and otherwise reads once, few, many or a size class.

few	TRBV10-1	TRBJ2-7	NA	CASSESSSGYEQYF	TGCGCCAGCAGTGAAAGCTCCTCTGGCTACGAGCAGTACTTC
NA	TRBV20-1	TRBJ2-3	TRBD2	CSARNRLAGTTQYF	TGCAGTGCTAGGAATCGACTAGCGGGCACTACGCAGTATTTT
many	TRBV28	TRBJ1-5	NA	CASSLFLSLYSNQPQHF	TGTGCCAGCAGTTTATTTCTCAGTCTTTATAGCAATCAGCCCCAGCATTTT
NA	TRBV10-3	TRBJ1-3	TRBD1	CAISESGPGQGSRNTIYF	TGTGCCATCAGTGAGTCGGGCCCCGGACAGGGGAGCAGAAACACCATATATTTT
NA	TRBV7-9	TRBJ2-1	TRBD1	CASSVSGTGNEQFF	TGTGCCAGCAGCGTTTCCGGGACAGGCAATGAGCAGTTCTTC
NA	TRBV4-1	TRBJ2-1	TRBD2	CASSHRRASGPGNEQFF	TGCGCCAGCAGCCACCGCCGCGCTAGCGGCCCGGGAAATGAGCAGTTCTTC
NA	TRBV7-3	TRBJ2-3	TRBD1	CASSLGQGAIQDTQYF	TGTGCCAGCAGCTTAGGACAGGGGGCGATCCAAGATACGCAGTATTTT
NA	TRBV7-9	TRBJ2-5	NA	CASSLESLGHKQETQYF	TGTGCCAGCAGCTTAGAGTCTTTAGGACATAAACAAGAGACCCAGTACTTC
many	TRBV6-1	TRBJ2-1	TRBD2	CASSPLADGLSEQFF	TGTGCCAGCAGTCCCCTAGCGGACGGGTTATCTGAGCAGTTCTTC
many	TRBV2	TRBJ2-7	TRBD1	CASYTGQRGYEQYF	TGTGCCAGTTATACGGGACAGAGAGGCTACGAGCAGTACTTC
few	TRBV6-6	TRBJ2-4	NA	CASSYSGTRGAKNIQYF	TGTGCCAGCAGTTACTCGGGGACCCGCGGGGCCAAAAACATTCAGTACTTC
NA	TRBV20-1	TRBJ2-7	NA	CSAVPRTSSYEQYF	TGCAGTGCTGTCCCCCGGACGAGCTCCTACGAGCAGTACTTC
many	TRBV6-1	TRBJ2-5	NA	CASSETEGAPPETQYF	TGTGCCAGCAGTGAAACCGAAGGGGCACCCCCCGAGACCCAGTACTTC
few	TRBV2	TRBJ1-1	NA	CASTVGPNTEAFF	TGTGCCAGCACCGTCGGCCCGAACACTGAAGCTTTCTTT
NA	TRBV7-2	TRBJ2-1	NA	CASSLGPAGVDNEQFF	TGTGCCAGCAGCTTAGGTCCAGCAGGCGTCGACAATGAGCAGTTCTTC
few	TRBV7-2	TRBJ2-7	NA	CASSTENSYEQYF	TGTGCCAGCAGCACGGAGAACTCCTACGAGCAGTACTTC
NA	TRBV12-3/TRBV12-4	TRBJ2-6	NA	CASSFVGPSLLTF	TGTGCCAGCAGTTTTGTAGGTCCCTCCCTTCTGACTTTC
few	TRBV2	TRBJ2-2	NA	CATAGTGNTGELFF	TGTGCCACCGCCGGGACGGGGAACACCGGGGAGCTGTTTTTT